These T cell receptor beta chains were read from a single sample in a study of blood T cell repertoires in COVID-19. Sequenced by immunoSEQ multiplex PCR; TCRdb stores in-frame clones only, minus some. This table has about 300,000 clones, approximately 91% appearing once. Sequences were obtained from PBMCs or T cells enriched from blood (not recorded which). The receptors were sampled from a man aged 55-75 years who had recovered from COVID-19. The CDR3 runs from the conserved cysteine through the conserved F or W. D genes are given only for firm matches. A clone size is listed for some rows: how often the clone was seen (once, few, many), or a class if it is expanded.

v_call	j_call	clone_size	d_call	cdr3_nt	cdr3_aa
TRBV6-2/TRBV6-3	TRBJ2-1	.	TRBD1	TGTGCCAGCAGTTACATCGGACAGGGGGCTGGTTATGAGCAGTTCTTC	CASSYIGQGAGYEQFF
TRBV3-1/TRBV3-2	TRBJ2-1	.	TRBD2	TGTGCCAGCAGCCAAGTAACTAGCGGGAGGAAGTTCTTC	CASSQVTSGRKFF
TRBV10-3	TRBJ2-1	.	.	TGTGCCATCAGTGAAATGCATCCGAGCTCCTACAATGAGCAGTTCTTC	CAISEMHPSSYNEQFF
TRBV9	TRBJ2-7	.	.	TGTGCCAGCAGCGTTGGGACCGGGGGTGAGCAGTACTTC	CASSVGTGGEQYF
TRBV6-2/TRBV6-3	TRBJ1-1	.	.	TGTGCCAGCAGTTACTACCCGTCGGGGGGGACTGAAGCTTTCTTT	CASSYYPSGGTEAFF
TRBV18	TRBJ2-1	.	.	TGTGCCAGCTCACCACGGGCGGGAAGAGGATACAATGAGCAGTTCTTC	CASSPRAGRGYNEQFF
TRBV7-3	TRBJ2-1	.	TRBD1	TGTGCCAGCAGCGCGTCGACAGGGCGCTACAATGAGCAGTTCTTC	CASSASTGRYNEQFF
TRBV5-1	TRBJ2-2	.	.	TGCGCCAGCAGCGGCGGGGCGGCGAACACCGGGGAGCTGTTTTTT	CASSGGAANTGELFF
TRBV7-9	TRBJ1-5	.	TRBD1	TGTGCCAGCAGCTCGACAGGGGGCGGTCAGCCCCAGCATTTT	CASSSTGGGQPQHF
TRBV5-1	TRBJ1-6	.	TRBD1	TGCGCCAGCAGCTCTACCGGGACAGGGTTTAATTCACCCCTCCACTTT	CASSSTGTGFNSPLHF
TRBV3-1/TRBV3-2	TRBJ1-6	.	.	TGTGCCAGCAGCCAGGCAACAGGTTCACCCCTCCACTTT	CASSQATGSPLHF
TRBV18	TRBJ1-4	.	.	TGTGCCAGCTCACCGACGACGGGGACTAATGAAAAACTGTTTTTT	CASSPTTGTNEKLFF
TRBV20-1	TRBJ2-7	.	TRBD1	TGCAGTGCTAGTAACCAGGGACAGAGCGCCTACGAGCAGTACTTC	CSASNQGQSAYEQYF
TRBV19	TRBJ2-1	once	.	TGTGCCAGTAGTATGGCCGGGTACAATGAGCAGTTCTTC	CASSMAGYNEQFF
TRBV9	TRBJ1-3	.	.	TGTGCCAGCAGCGCGGAGGGACGCCCGGGCTCTGGAAACACCATATATTTT	CASSAEGRPGSGNTIYF
TRBV6-5	TRBJ1-1	.	TRBD1	TGTGCCAGCAGGCCTCACAGGGGTGGGGCTGAAGCTTTCTTT	CASRPHRGGAEAFF
TRBV28	TRBJ2-3	.	.	TGTGCCAGTGACTCCAAACCCACAGATACGCAGTATTTT	CASDSKPTDTQYF
TRBV5-1	TRBJ1-4	.	.	TGCGCCAGCAGCTTGTCAACCGGGACATGGGGTGAAAAACTGTTTTTT	CASSLSTGTWGEKLFF
TRBV7-9	TRBJ1-4	.	.	TGTGCCAGCAGCTTAGCTCGGGAAAAACTGTTTTTT	CASSLAREKLFF
TRBV5-6	TRBJ2-3	.	.	TGTGCCAGCAGCCCCTGGACAGCAGATACGCAGTATTTT	CASSPWTADTQYF
TRBV5-1	TRBJ2-7	.	.	TGCGCCAGCAGCGTGACCGGGACTCCTGAAGGCGAGCAGTACTTC	CASSVTGTPEGEQYF
TRBV12-3/TRBV12-4	TRBJ2-7	.	TRBD1	TGTGCCAGCAGATACGACAGGGGCTACGAGCAGTACTTC	CASRYDRGYEQYF
TRBV7-9	TRBJ1-2	.	TRBD1	TGTGCCAGCAGCTCCACAGGGGCTGGCTACACCTTC	CASSSTGAGYTF
TRBV7-2	TRBJ1-2	.	.	TGTGCCAGCAGCTTAGGCACAGGATCTAACTATGGCTACACCTTC	CASSLGTGSNYGYTF
TRBV27	TRBJ2-7	.	.	TGTGCCAGCAGCCGTCCGTCCCTCTGGGGAGGAACCTACGAGCAGTACTTC	CASSRPSLWGGTYEQYF
TRBV5-1	TRBJ1-5	.	TRBD1	TGCGTCCGAACCGGGACAGCGCATAGCAATCAGCCCCAGCATTTT	CVRTGTAHSNQPQHF